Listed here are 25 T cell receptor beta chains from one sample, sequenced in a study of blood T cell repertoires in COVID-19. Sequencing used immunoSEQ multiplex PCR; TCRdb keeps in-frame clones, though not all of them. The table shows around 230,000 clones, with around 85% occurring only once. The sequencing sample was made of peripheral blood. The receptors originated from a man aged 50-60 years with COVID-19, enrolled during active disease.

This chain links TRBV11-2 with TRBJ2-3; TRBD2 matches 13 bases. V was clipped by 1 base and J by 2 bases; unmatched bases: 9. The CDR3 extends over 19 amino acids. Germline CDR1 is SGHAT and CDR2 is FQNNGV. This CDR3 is CASSLGRTSGGDFTDTQYF. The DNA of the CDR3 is TGTGCCAGCAGCTTAGGGCGGACTAGCGGGGGAGACTTCACAGATACGCAGTATTTT.

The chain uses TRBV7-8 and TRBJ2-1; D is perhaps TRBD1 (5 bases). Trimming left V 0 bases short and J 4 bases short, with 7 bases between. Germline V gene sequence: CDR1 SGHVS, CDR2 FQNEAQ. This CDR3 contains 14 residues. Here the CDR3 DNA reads TGTGCCAGCAGCTTAGCAGACAGTTACAATGAGCAGTTCTTC. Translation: CASSLADSYNEQFF.

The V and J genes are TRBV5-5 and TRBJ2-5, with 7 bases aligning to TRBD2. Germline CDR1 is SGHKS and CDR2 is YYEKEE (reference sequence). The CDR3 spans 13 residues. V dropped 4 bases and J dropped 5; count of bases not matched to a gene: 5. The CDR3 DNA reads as TGTGCCAGCAGCCCCCTGGGGGGGGAGACCCAGTACTTC. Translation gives CASSPLGGETQYF.

CDR3 amino acids: CASSAQGPEAFF. The DNA for the CDR3 is TGCGCCAGCAGCGCCCAGGGTCCTGAAGCTTTCTTT. The chain uses TRBV5-1 and TRBJ1-1; a weak D match, TRBD1 (5 bases). The CDR3 spans 12 residues. The ends were cut back, 4 bases at V and 6 bases at J, with 10 bases in the middle. The germline gives CDR1 SGHRS, CDR2 YFSETQ. Drawing the rest from reference TRBV5-1 and TRBJ1-1, the complete variable domain is KAGVTQTPRYLIKTRGQQVTLSCSPISGHRSVSWYQQTPGQGLQFLFEYFSETQRNKGNFPGRFSGRQFSNSRSEMNVSTLELGDSALYLCASSAQGPEAFFGQGTRLTVV.

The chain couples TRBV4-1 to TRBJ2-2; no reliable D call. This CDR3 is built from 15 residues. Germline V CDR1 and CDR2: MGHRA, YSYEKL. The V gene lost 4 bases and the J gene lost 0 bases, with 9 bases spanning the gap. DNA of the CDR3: TGCGCCAGCAGCCCGATCACTACGAACACCGGGGAGCTGTTTTTT. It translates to CASSPITTNTGELFF.

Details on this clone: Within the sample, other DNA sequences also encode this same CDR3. The CDR3 DNA follows: TGCGCCAGCAGCACAGGGACAGGGACAGATACGCAGTATTTT. Residues: CASSTGTGTDTQYF. The rearrangement links TRBV5-1 to TRBJ2-3; TRBD1 agrees at 9 bases. Germline V gene sequence: CDR1 SGHRS, CDR2 YFSETQ. The length of the CDR3 is 14 residues. V shed 4 bases, J shed 3 bases, and the junction held 3 bases outside the gene matches.

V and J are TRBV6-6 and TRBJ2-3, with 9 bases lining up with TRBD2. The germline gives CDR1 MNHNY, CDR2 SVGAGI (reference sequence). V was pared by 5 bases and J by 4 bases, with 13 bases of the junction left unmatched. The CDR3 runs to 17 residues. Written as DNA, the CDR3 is TGTGCCAGCAGTCAACCCTCCCTAGCGGGGAAGGCAGATACGCAGTATTTT. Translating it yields CASSQPSLAGKADTQYF.

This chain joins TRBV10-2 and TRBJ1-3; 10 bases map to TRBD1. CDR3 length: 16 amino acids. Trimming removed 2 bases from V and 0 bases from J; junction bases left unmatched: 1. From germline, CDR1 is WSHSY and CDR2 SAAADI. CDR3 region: CASSERTGGSGNTIYF. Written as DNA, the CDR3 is TGCGCCAGCAGTGAGAGGACAGGGGGCTCTGGAAACACCATATATTTT.

CDR3 amino acids: CASSFRGGGRDTQYF. The CDR3 DNA follows: TGTGCCAGCAGTTTTCGGGGCGGGGGTCGTGATACGCAGTATTTT. The gene calls are TRBV28 and TRBJ2-3; 7 nucleotides align to TRBD2. This CDR3 contains 15 residues. In germline, CDR1 is MDHEN, CDR2 SYDVKM. J gave up 6 bases and V 3 bases, and 9 bases lay outside the gene matches. Complete variable domain (other parts from reference TRBV28 and TRBJ2-3): DVKVTQSSRYLVKRTGEKVFLECVQDMDHENMFWYRQDPGLGLRLIYFSYDVKMKEKGDIPEGYSVSREKKERFSLILESASTNQTSMYLCASSFRGGGRDTQYFGPGTRLTVL.

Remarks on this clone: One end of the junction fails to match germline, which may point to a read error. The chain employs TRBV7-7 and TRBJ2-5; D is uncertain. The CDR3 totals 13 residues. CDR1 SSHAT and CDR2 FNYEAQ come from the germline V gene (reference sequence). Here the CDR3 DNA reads TGTGCTAGCAGCCCAGACACCTGGGAGACCCAGTACTTC. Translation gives CASSPDTWETQYF.

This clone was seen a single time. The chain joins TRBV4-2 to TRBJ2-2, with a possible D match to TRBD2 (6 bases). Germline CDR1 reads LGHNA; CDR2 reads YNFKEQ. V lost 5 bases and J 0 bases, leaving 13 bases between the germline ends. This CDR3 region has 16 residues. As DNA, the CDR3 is TGTGCCAGCAGCTCAGGGATAGCGGCGAACACCGGGGAGCTGTTTTTT. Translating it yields CASSSGIAANTGELFF.

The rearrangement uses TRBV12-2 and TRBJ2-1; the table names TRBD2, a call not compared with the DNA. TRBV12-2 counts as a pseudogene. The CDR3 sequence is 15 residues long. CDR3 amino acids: CASRSSGGIYNEQFF. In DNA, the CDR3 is TGTGCAAGTCGGTCTAGCGGGGGGATCTACAATGAGCAGTTCTTC.

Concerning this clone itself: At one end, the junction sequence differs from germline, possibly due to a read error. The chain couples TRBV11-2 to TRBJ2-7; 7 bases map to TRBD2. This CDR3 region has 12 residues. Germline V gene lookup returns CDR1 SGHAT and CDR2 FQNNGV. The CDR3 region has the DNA TGTGCCAGCAGCTTAGGTGTTCGGGAGGTAACCTTC. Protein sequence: CASSLGVREVTF.

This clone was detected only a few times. In nucleotides, the CDR3 is TGCAGCGTGATGGGGACTAGCGGGGGCCAAACCTACGAGCAGTACTTC. Protein product: CSVMGTSGGQTYEQYF. The chain uses TRBV29-1 and TRBJ2-7; 14 nucleotides match TRBD2. Trimming took 6 bases from V and 2 from J; bases not matched to a gene: 9. CDR1 is SQVTM, CDR2 ANQGSEA, per germline. The CDR3 sequence is 16 residues long.

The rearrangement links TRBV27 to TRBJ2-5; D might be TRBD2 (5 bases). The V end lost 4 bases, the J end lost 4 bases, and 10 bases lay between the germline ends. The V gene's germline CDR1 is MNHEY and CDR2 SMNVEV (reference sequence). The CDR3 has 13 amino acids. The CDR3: CASSSREGETQYF. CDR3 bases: TGTGCCAGCAGTTCCCGTGAGGGAGAGACCCAGTACTTC.

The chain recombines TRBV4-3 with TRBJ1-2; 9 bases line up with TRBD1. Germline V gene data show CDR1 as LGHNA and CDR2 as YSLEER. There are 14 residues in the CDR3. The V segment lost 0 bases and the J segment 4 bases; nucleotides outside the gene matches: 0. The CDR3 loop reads CASSQETGGYGYTF. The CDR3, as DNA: TGCGCCAGCAGCCAAGAGACAGGGGGCTATGGCTACACCTTC.

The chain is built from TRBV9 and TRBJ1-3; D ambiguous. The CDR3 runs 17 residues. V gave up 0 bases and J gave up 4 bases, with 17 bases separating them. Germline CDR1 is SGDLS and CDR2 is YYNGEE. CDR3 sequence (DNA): TGTGCCAGCAGCGTAGCTTATACGGGAATAGGAGGAAACACCATATATTTT. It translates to CASSVAYTGIGGNTIYF.

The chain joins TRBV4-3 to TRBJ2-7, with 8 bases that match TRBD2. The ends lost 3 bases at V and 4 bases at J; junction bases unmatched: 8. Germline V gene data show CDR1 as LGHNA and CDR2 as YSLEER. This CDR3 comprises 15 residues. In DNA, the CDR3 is TGCGCCAGCAGCCAGCAACCCGGGGGGGCGTACGAGCAGTACTTC. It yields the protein CASSQQPGGAYEQYF.

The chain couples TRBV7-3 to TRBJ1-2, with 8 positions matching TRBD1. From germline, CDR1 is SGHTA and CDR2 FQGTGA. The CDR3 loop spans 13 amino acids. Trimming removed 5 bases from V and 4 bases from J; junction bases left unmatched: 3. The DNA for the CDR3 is TGTGCCAGCAGCGCAGGGGGCGGCTATGGCTACACCTTC. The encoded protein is CASSAGGGYGYTF.

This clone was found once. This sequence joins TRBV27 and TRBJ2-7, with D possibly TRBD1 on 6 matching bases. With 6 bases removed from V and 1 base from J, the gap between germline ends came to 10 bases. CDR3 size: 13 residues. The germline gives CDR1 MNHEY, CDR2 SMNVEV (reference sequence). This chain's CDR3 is CASRGTLSYEQYF. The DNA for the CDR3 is TGTGCCAGCAGGGGGACACTTTCCTACGAGCAGTACTTC.

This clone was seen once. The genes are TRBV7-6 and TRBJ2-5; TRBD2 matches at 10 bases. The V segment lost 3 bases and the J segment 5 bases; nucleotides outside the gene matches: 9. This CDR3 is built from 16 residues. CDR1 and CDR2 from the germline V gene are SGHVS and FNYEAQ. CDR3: CASSFLSGGVMETQYF. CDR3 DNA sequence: TGTGCCAGCAGCTTTTTAAGCGGGGGGGTGATGGAGACCCAGTACTTC. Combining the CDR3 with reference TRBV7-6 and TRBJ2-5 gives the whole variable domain GAGVSQSPRYKVTKRGQDVALRCDPISGHVSLYWYRQALGQGPEFLTYFNYEAQQDKSGLPNDRFSAERPEGSISTLTIQRTEQRDSAMYRCASSFLSGGVMETQYFGPGTRLLVL.

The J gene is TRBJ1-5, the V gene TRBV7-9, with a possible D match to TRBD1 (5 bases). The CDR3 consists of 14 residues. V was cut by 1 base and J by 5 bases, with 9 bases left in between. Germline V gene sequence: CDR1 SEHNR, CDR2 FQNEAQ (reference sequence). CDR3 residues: CASSLGRADQPQHF. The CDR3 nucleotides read TGTGCCAGCAGCTTAGGCAGGGCAGATCAGCCCCAGCATTTT.

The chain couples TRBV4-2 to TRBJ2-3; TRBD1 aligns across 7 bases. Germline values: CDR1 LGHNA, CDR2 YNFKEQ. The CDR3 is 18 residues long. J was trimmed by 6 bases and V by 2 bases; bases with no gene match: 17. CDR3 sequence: CASSQPTFSDREKDTQYF. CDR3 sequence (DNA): TGTGCCAGCAGCCAACCTACTTTTTCCGACAGGGAGAAGGATACGCAGTATTTT.

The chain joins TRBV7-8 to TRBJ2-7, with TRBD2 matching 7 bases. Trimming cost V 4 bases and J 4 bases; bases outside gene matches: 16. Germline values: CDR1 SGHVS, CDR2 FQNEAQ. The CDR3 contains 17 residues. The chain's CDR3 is CASSSPPFVSGDYEQYF. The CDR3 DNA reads TGTGCCAGCAGCTCTCCCCCGTTTGTCAGCGGGGATTACGAGCAGTACTTC. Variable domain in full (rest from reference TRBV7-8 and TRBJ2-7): GAGVSQSPRYKVAKRGQDVALRCDPISGHVSLFWYQQALGQGPEFLTYFQNEAQLDKSGLPSDRFFAERPEGSVSTLKIQRTQQEDSAVYLCASSSPPFVSGDYEQYFGPGTRLTVT.

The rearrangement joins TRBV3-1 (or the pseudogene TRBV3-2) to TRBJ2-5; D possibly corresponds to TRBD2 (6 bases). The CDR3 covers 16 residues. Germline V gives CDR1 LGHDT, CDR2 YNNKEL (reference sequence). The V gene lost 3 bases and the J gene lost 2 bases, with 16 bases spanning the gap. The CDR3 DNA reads TGTGCCAGCAGCCACCCGGTTTGGGGGGAGCAAGAGACCCAGTACTTC. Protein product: CASSHPVWGEQETQYF.